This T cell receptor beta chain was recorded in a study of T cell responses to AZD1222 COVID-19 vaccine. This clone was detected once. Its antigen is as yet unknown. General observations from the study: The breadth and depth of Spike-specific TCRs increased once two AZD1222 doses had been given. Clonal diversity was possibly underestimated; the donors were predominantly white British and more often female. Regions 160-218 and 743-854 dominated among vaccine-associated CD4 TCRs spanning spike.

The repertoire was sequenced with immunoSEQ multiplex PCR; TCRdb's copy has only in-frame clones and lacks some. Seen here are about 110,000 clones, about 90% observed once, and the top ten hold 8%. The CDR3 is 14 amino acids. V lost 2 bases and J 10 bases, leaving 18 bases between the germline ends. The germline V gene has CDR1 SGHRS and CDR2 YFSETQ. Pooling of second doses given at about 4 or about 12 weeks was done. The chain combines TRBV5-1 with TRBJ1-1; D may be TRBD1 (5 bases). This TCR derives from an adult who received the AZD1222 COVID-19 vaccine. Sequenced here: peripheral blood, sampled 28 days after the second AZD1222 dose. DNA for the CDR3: TGCGCCAGCAGCTTTTCCAGACAGACCCAGGGAGCTTTCTTT. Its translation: CASSFSRQTQGAFF.